This T cell receptor (beta chain) was observed in a study of blood T cell repertoires in COVID-19 (dated by TCRdb to about 2020). Concerning the study at large: The collaborator samples originated in the United States, Italy and Spain and spanned the acute and convalescent phases of COVID-19. The material from the prospective study consisted of cDNA or gDNA derived from T cells, B-cell-depleted T cells, or PBMCs. Subjects who had been exposed to COVID-19, were actively infected with it, or had recovered from it provided the deeply sampled blood TCRbeta repertoires that made up the dataset. The repertoires were made available in a free public database intended to serve as a resource for research on the immune response to SARS-CoV-2. The samples were drawn from two sources: the first 160 participants of the ongoing ImmuneRACE study, and fewer than 1,500 subjects contributed by 6 global collaborators. The sample metadata nearly always contained a de-identified subject ID, COVID-19 status, age in years and sex. HLA class I and class II types, where available, came from metadata supplied by the sample provider rather than from assay-based typing. Results the study describes overall, beyond this receptor: How much clinical and demographic metadata was included differed by source and by participant, and the metadata was provided uncurated.

Only one count was recorded for this clone. Its binding antigen is unknown. No base-level quality is on record; no much larger clone is a single base apart. Measured from the cysteine to the phenylalanine, the CDR3 is 14 residues long. Kept here is only the CDR3 DNA, which spans 42 bases and is read in frame from base 1. V drops 4 bases and J drops 4 bases, leaving 13 bases in between. CDR1 and CDR2, looked up from the germline V gene (reference sequence), are PRHDT and FYEKMQ. Collaborating institutions collected whole blood in K2EDTA tubes following their own protocols. Collaborator samples were shipped for TCRbeta analysis as frozen whole blood, isolated PBMCs, or DNA extracted from either sample type. TCRbeta CDR3 regions were amplified from genomic DNA using the immunoSEQ Assay, a bias-controlled multiplex PCR. Under the source paper's analysis protocol: Within the assay, amplification of reference gene primers was used to estimate how many nucleated cells each sample contained. Sequence reads were collapsed and filtered to measure the absolute abundance of every unique TCRbeta CDR3 rearrangement. Productive Simpson clonality was computed per sample as the square root of Simpson's diversity index over productive rearrangements. The clones in this table, taken by TCRdb from immuneACCESS, are in-frame only. Not every clone is retained; where verified, under half of the shortfall comes from an unresolved V gene, and the cause of the rest is unknown. V, J and clone size reflect that table, while D and trimming were determined from the DNA. This sample holds approximately 280,000 clones; about nine tenths were observed only once. The ten largest clones represent roughly 2.3% of the sample.

The sequence links TRBV13 to TRBJ1-1; the D region possibly corresponds to TRBD1 (5 bases align). Sequenced input: peripheral blood. The origin of this receptor is a man between 50 and 59 years old with acute or convalescent COVID-19. This receptor has the CDR3 CASSYDSGVTEAFF. The nucleotides read TGTGCCAGCAGCTACGACAGCGGGGTCACTGAAGCTTTCTTT.